This entry lists 28 T cell receptor beta chains sequenced from one sample in a study of blood T cell repertoires in COVID-19. The method was immunoSEQ multiplex PCR; TCRdb's version includes in-frame clones alone and lacks a portion of them. This sample has 130,000 or so clones, with about 80% found just once. The sequenced sample consisted of PBMCs or T cells enriched from blood (not recorded which). Receptors originate from a man in his forties or fifties who had recovered from COVID-19.

V is TRBV5-6 and J is TRBJ1-5; no definite D call. The CDR3 is 15 residues long. CDR1 and CDR2 from the germline V gene are SGHDT and YYEEEE. V was pared by 0 bases and J by 2 bases, with 9 bases between. The CDR3 bases are TGTGCCAGCAGCTTGGTTAGCAAGGGCAATCAGCCCCAGCATTTT. This sequence encodes CASSLVSKGNQPQHF.

This chain joins TRBV7-2 and TRBJ2-7; D might be TRBD1 (6 bases). The CDR3 runs 14 residues. Germline loops: CDR1 SGHTA, CDR2 FQGNSA. Trimming left V 5 bases short and J 3 bases short, with 14 bases between. The CDR3 sequence is CASSKWDTSYEQYF. CDR3 sequence (DNA): TGTGCCAGCAGCAAGTGGGACACCAGCTACGAGCAGTACTTC.

This chain links TRBV28 with TRBJ1-1; a possible D gene is TRBD1 (5 bases). V lost 7 bases and J 0 bases, leaving 12 bases between the germline ends. The CDR3 length is 14 residues. Germline loops: CDR1 MDHEN, CDR2 SYDVKM. The CDR3 is CASKSGLLNTEAFF. Written as DNA, the CDR3 is TGTGCCAGCAAATCGGGACTTTTGAACACTGAAGCTTTCTTT.

The chain employs TRBV5-1 and TRBJ2-7; possibly TRBD1 for D (5 bases). The CDR3 is 14 residues long. CDR1 is SGHRS and CDR2 is YFSETQ in the germline V gene. V lost 0 bases to trimming and J lost 2 bases, with 9 bases between them. The CDR3 region is CASSLAMGPYEQYF. In DNA, the CDR3 is TGCGCCAGCAGCTTGGCGATGGGGCCCTACGAGCAGTACTTC.

This chain connects TRBV19 to TRBJ2-2, with 15 bases matching TRBD2. V dropped 3 bases and J dropped 8; count of bases not matched to a gene: 10. Germline V lookup: CDR1 LNHDA, CDR2 SQIVND (reference sequence). The CDR3 consists of 18 residues. The CDR3 reads CASSIGTSGGTVGGELFF. Here the CDR3 DNA reads TGTGCCAGTAGTATCGGGACTAGCGGGGGGACCGTCGGTGGGGAGCTGTTTTTT.

This clone was counted once. V gene TRBV11-2 combines with J gene TRBJ1-5, with 7 bases aligning to TRBD1. Trimming removed 0 bases from V and 2 bases from J; junction bases left unmatched: 1. The germline V gene has CDR1 SGHAT and CDR2 FQNNGV. The CDR3 is made up of 15 amino acids. The CDR3 sequence: CASSLDRGGNQPQHF. Written as DNA, the CDR3 is TGTGCCAGCAGCTTAGACAGGGGGGGCAATCAGCCCCAGCATTTT.

The chain joins TRBV6-5 to TRBJ2-7, with 7 bases identical to TRBD1. This CDR3 is built from 15 residues. Germline V lookup: CDR1 MNHEY, CDR2 SVGAGI. Germline trimming cut 5 bases from V and 0 bases from J; bases unmatched to any gene: 7. The CDR3 is CASSRSGQASYEQYF. In DNA, the CDR3 is TGTGCCAGCAGTCGTTCCGGACAGGCCTCCTACGAGCAGTACTTC.

The rearrangement uses TRBV5-1 and TRBJ2-2; possible D gene TRBD2, 5 bases. Trimming cost V 0 bases and J 2 bases, with 8 bases left between them. The V gene's germline CDR1 is SGHRS and CDR2 YFSETQ. CDR3 size: 15 residues. This chain's CDR3 is CASSLAAANTGELFF. The CDR3 DNA sequence: TGCGCCAGCAGCTTGGCAGCGGCTAACACCGGGGAGCTGTTTTTT. Complete variable domain (other parts from reference TRBV5-1 and TRBJ2-2): KAGVTQTPRYLIKTRGQQVTLSCSPISGHRSVSWYQQTPGQGLQFLFEYFSETQRNKGNFPGRFSGRQFSNSRSEMNVSTLELGDSALYLCASSLAAANTGELFFGEGSRLTVL.

This clone was seen only a few times. The chain has TRBV7-2 and TRBJ2-2; the match to TRBD2 covers 11 bases. Germline V gene sequence: CDR1 SGHTA, CDR2 FQGNSA. V lost 3 bases and J lost 7; bases outside the gene matches: 4. CDR3 length equals 15 residues. The chain's CDR3 is CASSFVAGGDGELFF. The CDR3 bases are TGTGCCAGCAGCTTTGTAGCGGGGGGGGACGGGGAGCTGTTTTTT. Full variable domain (outside the CDR3, taken from reference TRBV7-2 and TRBJ2-2): GAGVSQSPSNKVTEKGKDVELRCDPISGHTALYWYRQSLGQGLEFLIYFQGNSAPDKSGLPSDRFSAERTGGSVSTLTIQRTQQEDSAVYLCASSFVAGGDGELFFGEGSRLTVL.

The rearrangement joins TRBV2 to TRBJ2-3; tentative D call: TRBD2 (6 bases). V shed 6 bases and J shed 2 bases, with 15 bases lying between them. Germline V gives CDR1 SNHLY, CDR2 FYNNEI. The CDR3 is made up of 15 amino acids. The CDR3 region is CASRDGLSSTDTQYF. CDR3 nucleotides: TGTGCCAGCAGGGATGGACTATCCTCCACAGATACGCAGTATTTT.

The chain links TRBV14 to TRBJ2-1, with 8 positions matching TRBD1. From germline, CDR1 is SGHDN and CDR2 FVKESK. This CDR3 has 15 residues. The junction had 12 bases not matched to a gene; V was cut back by 7 bases and J by 7 bases. The CDR3 spells CASTRPRGLVNEQFF. CDR3 nucleotide sequence: TGTGCCAGCACCCGGCCCAGGGGGCTGGTGAATGAGCAGTTCTTC.

The chain links TRBV5-6 to TRBJ1-3, with D possibly TRBD1 on 6 matching bases. Germline CDR1 and CDR2: SGHDT and YYEEEE. Trimming shortened V by 0 bases and J by 5 bases, and 9 bases separated the two germline ends. The length of the CDR3 is 14 residues. Written as DNA, the CDR3 is TGTGCCAGCAGCTTGGCAGGGGCGAGAAACACCATATATTTT. Translating it yields CASSLAGARNTIYF. Looking up the rest from reference TRBV5-6 and TRBJ1-3 gives the full variable domain: DAGVTQSPTHLIKTRGQQVTLRCSPKSGHDTVSWYQQALGQGPQFIFQYYEEEERQRGNFPDRFSGHQFPNYSSELNVNALLLGDSALYLCASSLAGARNTIYFGEGSWLTVV.

The J gene is TRBJ1-5, the V gene TRBV19; TRBD1 aligns across 9 bases. Germline-derived CDR1 and CDR2 are LNHDA and SQIVND (reference sequence). The CDR3 spans 15 residues. The junction had 7 bases not matched to a gene; V was cut back by 4 bases and J by 6 bases. The CDR3, as DNA: TGTGCCAGTAGTAGCGGAAGGACAGGGGCTCAGCCCCAGCATTTT. Translating gives CASSSGRTGAQPQHF.

This clone was seen just once. The chain joins TRBV18 to TRBJ1-2; no firm D call. The CDR3 is made up of 14 amino acids. With 0 bases removed from V and 5 bases from J, the gap between germline ends came to 10 bases. Germline V gene sequence: CDR1 KGHSH, CDR2 LQKENI. The CDR3 region has the DNA TGTGCCAGCTCACCACCCCCGGGGTGGTATGGCTACACCTTC. This encodes CASSPPPGWYGYTF. Full variable domain (missing parts from reference TRBV18 and TRBJ1-2): NAGVMQNPRHLVRRRGQEARLRCSPMKGHSHVYWYRQLPEEGLKFMVYLQKENIIDESGMPKERFSAEFPKEGPSILRIQQVVRGDSAAYFCASSPPPGWYGYTFGSGTRLTVV.

This chain joins TRBV7-9 and TRBJ1-1; weak D call: TRBD1 (6 bases). Between the trimmed V and J ends, which lost 5 bases and 8 bases, there was a span of 21 bases. Germline loops: CDR1 SEHNR, CDR2 FQNEAQ (reference sequence). The CDR3 covers 15 residues. The CDR3 sequence: CASSPEGGVTREAFF. The CDR3 DNA follows: TGTGCCAGCAGCCCTGAGGGGGGGGTGACCCGAGAAGCTTTCTTT. The complete variable domain, with remaining parts taken from reference TRBV7-9 and TRBJ1-1, reads DTGVSQNPRHKITKRGQNVTFRCDPISEHNRLYWYRQTLGQGPEFLTYFQNEAQLEKSRLLSDRFSAERPKGSFSTLEIQRTEQGDSAMYLCASSPEGGVTREAFFGQGTRLTVV.

The rearrangement joins TRBV5-6 to TRBJ1-5, with no clear D. The germline V gene has CDR1 SGHDT and CDR2 YYEEEE. The CDR3 loop spans 15 amino acids. Trimming took 1 base from V and 7 from J, leaving 15 bases between them. CDR3 residues: CASSLWRVGGQPQHF. The DNA for the CDR3 is TGTGCCAGCAGCTTGTGGAGGGTCGGCGGCCAGCCCCAGCATTTT.

The CDR3, as DNA: TGTGCCAGCAGTTCCTACCCCCAGGGGGACACTGAAGCTTTCTTT. Encoded protein: CASSSYPQGDTEAFF. The chain links TRBV6-2 or TRBV6-3 to TRBJ1-1, with 7 bases that match TRBD1. Germline V CDR1 and CDR2: MNHEY, SVGEGT. Trimming at V came to 4 bases and at J to 3 bases, leaving 8 bases not matched to a gene. This CDR3 spans 15 amino acids.

In nucleotides, the CDR3 is TGTGCCAGCTCACCTACGGGACAGAGTCCGTACGAGCAGTACTTC. Translated, it gives CASSPTGQSPYEQYF. The chain uses TRBV18 and TRBJ2-7; 7 bases line up with TRBD1. The V gene's germline CDR1 is KGHSH and CDR2 LQKENI. V was clipped by 3 bases and J by 4 bases; unmatched bases: 9. This CDR3 region has 15 residues.

The V call is TRBV7-2, the J call TRBJ2-3, with 8 positions matching TRBD2. V was clipped by 5 bases and J by 4 bases; unmatched bases: 2. Germline values: CDR1 SGHTA, CDR2 FQGNSA. The CDR3 spans 13 residues. CDR3 coding DNA: TGTGCCAGCAGCACGGGGGGGCCAGATACGCAGTATTTT. This translates into CASSTGGPDTQYF. The complete variable domain, with remaining parts taken from reference TRBV7-2 and TRBJ2-3, reads GAGVSQSPSNKVTEKGKDVELRCDPISGHTALYWYRQSLGQGLEFLIYFQGNSAPDKSGLPSDRFSAERTGGSVSTLTIQRTQQEDSAVYLCASSTGGPDTQYFGPGTRLTVL.

The chain combines TRBV30 with TRBJ2-7; D might be TRBD1 (7 bases). Looked up from germline, CDR1 is GTSNPN and CDR2 is SVGIG (reference sequence). The V end was cut by 2 bases, the J end by 0 bases, with 11 bases between. There are 14 residues in the CDR3. CDR3 sequence (DNA): TGTGCCTGGAGTAGGGGGGACAGCTCCTACGAGCAGTACTTC. Encoded protein: CAWSRGDSSYEQYF.

This clone was counted only a few times. The rearrangement links TRBV29-1 to TRBJ1-2, with D possibly matching TRBD1 (5 bases). Trimming cost V 4 bases and J 1 base, with 10 bases left between them. The germline V gene has CDR1 SQVTM and CDR2 ANQGSEA. This CDR3 is built from 13 residues. DNA for the CDR3: TGCAGCGTTGTCGACAGCAGTAACTATGGCTACACCTTC. Its translation: CSVVDSSNYGYTF.

V and J are TRBV7-9 and TRBJ1-2, with TRBD1 matching over 10 bases. In germline, CDR1 is SEHNR, CDR2 FQNEAQ (reference sequence). There are 13 residues in the CDR3. With V trimmed by 3 bases and J by 8 bases, 3 bases remained unmatched. The CDR3 DNA sequence: TGTGCCAGCAGCTTGGGGGACAGGGGCGGCTACACCTTC. Its translation: CASSLGDRGGYTF. Complete variable domain (other parts from reference TRBV7-9 and TRBJ1-2): DTGVSQNPRHKITKRGQNVTFRCDPISEHNRLYWYRQTLGQGPEFLTYFQNEAQLEKSRLLSDRFSAERPKGSFSTLEIQRTEQGDSAMYLCASSLGDRGGYTFGSGTRLTVV.

The V call is TRBV7-9, the J call TRBJ1-2; D remains ambiguous. Trimming took 1 base from V and 4 from J, leaving 10 bases between them. CDR1 and CDR2 (germline): SEHNR, FQNEAQ (reference sequence). The CDR3 has 14 amino acids. CDR3 DNA sequence: TGTGCCAGCAGCTTAGAAATCGGAGTCTATGGCTACACCTTC. This gives the protein CASSLEIGVYGYTF.

The J gene is TRBJ2-1, the V gene TRBV5-4; the match to TRBD2 covers 16 bases. The V segment lost 3 bases and the J segment 7 bases; nucleotides outside the gene matches: 13. Germline CDR1 SGHNT, CDR2 YYREEE (reference sequence). The CDR3 totals 19 residues. The CDR3 DNA reads as TGTGCCAGCAGCTCCAGGCCGGGACTAGCGGGGGGGCAAGGAAATGAGCAGTTCTTC. Translated: CASSSRPGLAGGQGNEQFF.

V usage is TRBV7-6 and J usage is TRBJ1-2; no reliable D call. Trimming removed 5 bases from V and 4 bases from J, with 17 bases in between. Germline CDR1 is SGHVS and CDR2 is FNYEAQ. The CDR3 has 15 residues. In DNA, the CDR3 is TGTGCCAGCAGCCACCGGGCAATAGGGAGCTATGGCTACACCTTC. This translates into CASSHRAIGSYGYTF.

This clone turned up a few times. V is TRBV11-2 and J is TRBJ1-2, with D possibly TRBD1 on 5 matching bases. Trimming removed 0 bases at V and 5 bases at J, with 16 bases between. The germline V gene encodes CDR1 SGHAT and CDR2 FQNNGV. CDR3 size: 16 residues. The CDR3, as DNA: TGTGCCAGCAGCTTAGATCTTGGCAGGGTGCTATATGGCTACACCTTC. This gives the protein CASSLDLGRVLYGYTF.

Note on this clone: At one end the junction does not follow the germline gene, possibly because of a read error. The V gene is TRBV7-9, the J gene TRBJ1-1; D remains unclear. This CDR3 spans 12 amino acids. The germline V gene encodes CDR1 SEHNR and CDR2 FQNEAQ (reference sequence). Written as DNA, the CDR3 is TGTGCCAGCAGCTTATTAGGTTTCGGCGGCGCCTTT. It encodes CASSLLGFGGAF.

This sequence joins TRBV9 and TRBJ1-2; TRBD1 might be the D (6 bases). Germline loops: CDR1 SGDLS, CDR2 YYNGEE. Between the trimmed V and J ends, which lost 3 bases and 6 bases, there was a span of 12 bases. This CDR3 has 13 residues. The CDR3 coding sequence is TGTGCCAGCAGCGCCGGGACACATAATGGCTACACCTTC. This gives the protein CASSAGTHNGYTF.